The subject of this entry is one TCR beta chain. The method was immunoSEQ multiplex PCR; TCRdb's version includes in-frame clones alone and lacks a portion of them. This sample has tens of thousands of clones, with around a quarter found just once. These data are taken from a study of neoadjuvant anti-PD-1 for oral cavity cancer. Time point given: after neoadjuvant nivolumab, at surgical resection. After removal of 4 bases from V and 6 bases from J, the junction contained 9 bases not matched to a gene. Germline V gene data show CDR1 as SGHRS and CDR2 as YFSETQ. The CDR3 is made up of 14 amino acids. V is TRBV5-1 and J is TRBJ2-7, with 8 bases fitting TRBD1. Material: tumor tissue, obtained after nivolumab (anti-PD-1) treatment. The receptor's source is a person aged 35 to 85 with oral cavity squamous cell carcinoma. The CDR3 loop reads CASSTGQEWTEQYF. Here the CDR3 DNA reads TGCGCCAGCAGCACGGGACAGGAATGGACCGAGCAGTACTTC.